The source of this T cell receptor (beta chain) is a study of blood T cell repertoires in COVID-19. The CDR3 sequence is 12 residues long. CDR1 and CDR2 from the germline V gene are SGHAT and FQDESV (reference sequence). Trimming left V 1 base short and J 8 bases short, with 8 bases between. Repertoires were generated with immunoSEQ multiplex PCR, while TCRdb's copy carries only in-frame clones and drops some. This sample has about 190,000 clones, with approximately 82% found just once. This chain connects TRBV11-1 to TRBJ1-1; D gene ambiguous. The receptor comes from a woman of 80 years or more with active or convalescent COVID-19. Sequencing was done on a sample of peripheral blood. The CDR3 is CASSLGAVEAFF. The CDR3 coding sequence is TGTGCCAGCAGCTTAGGGGCAGTGGAAGCTTTCTTT. The variable domain in full, completed from reference TRBV11-1 and TRBJ1-1, reads EAEVAQSPRYKITEKSQAVAFWCDPISGHATLYWYRQILGQGPELLVQFQDESVVDDSQLPKDRFSAERLKGVDSTLKIQPAELGDSAMYLCASSLGAVEAFFGQGTRLTVV.